This T cell receptor (beta chain) emerged from a study of tumor-infiltrating lymphocytes in primary liver carcinoma. V gave up 6 bases and J gave up 5 bases; unmatched junction bases: 5. CDR3 length: 13 residues. From germline, CDR1 is MNHNY and CDR2 SVGAGI (reference sequence). Concerning this clonotype itself: A read error is possible here, since a much larger clone lies one base away. A read error is likely, as this CDR3 ends without the conserved phenylalanine or tryptophan.

Priming with a constant-region primer yielded TCR beta cDNA from 400 to 500 ng total RNA. What produced the TCR beta libraries was three nested multiplex PCR rounds using slightly modified ARM-PCR. TRBV1-TRBV30 forward primers paired with a C-beta reverse primer were used in the first two PCR rounds, which ran roughly 9 cycles each. Each CDR3 protein gets one entry after TCRdb re-called the multiplex PCR reads with MiXCR. Of 310,000 or so distinct CDR3 sequences listed, about two thirds are singletons. Germline DNA was also extracted, and blood RNA derived from unsorted whole blood. Around 3.7 milliliters of peripheral blood were gathered ahead of the operation.

This TCR was sampled from a man aged 35 to 55 with primary liver carcinoma and hepatitis B virus infection. Sample: peripheral blood. This rearrangement joins TRBV6-6 to TRBJ1-1; TRBD1 matches 8 bases. CDR3 in DNA: TGTGCCAGCAGCACAGGGGGGACTACTGAAGCTTTCTTA. It codes for CASSTGGTTEAFL.